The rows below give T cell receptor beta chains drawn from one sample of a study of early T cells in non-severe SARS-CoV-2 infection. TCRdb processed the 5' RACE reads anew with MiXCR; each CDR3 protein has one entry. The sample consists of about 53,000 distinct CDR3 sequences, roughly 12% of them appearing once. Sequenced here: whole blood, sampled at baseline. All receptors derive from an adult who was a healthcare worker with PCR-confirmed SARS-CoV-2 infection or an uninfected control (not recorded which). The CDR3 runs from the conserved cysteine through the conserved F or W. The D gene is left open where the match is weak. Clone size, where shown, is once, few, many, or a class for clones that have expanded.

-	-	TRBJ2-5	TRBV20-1	TGCAGTGCTAGACCCCCCACACCGGAGACCCAGTACTTC	CSARPPTPETQYF
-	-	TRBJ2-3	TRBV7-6	TGTGCCAGCAGCTTAATAGGGGGGGACGATACGCAGTATTTT	CASSLIGGDDTQYF
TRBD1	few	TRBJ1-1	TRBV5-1	TGCGCCAGCAGCCCGGCGCAGGGGGCTGAAGCTTTCTTT	CASSPAQGAEAFF
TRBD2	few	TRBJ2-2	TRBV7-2	TGTGCCAGCAGCAAAAGGACTAGCGGGGACGGGGAGCTGTTTTTT	CASSKRTSGDGELFF
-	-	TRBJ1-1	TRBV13	TGTGCCAGCAGTTACCGGGACTACCAGGGGACTGAAGCTTTCTTT	CASSYRDYQGTEAFF
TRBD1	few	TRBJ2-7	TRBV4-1	TGCGCCAGCAGCCAAGTTACCCGGGACAGAAGGACCTACGAGCAGTACTTC	CASSQVTRDRRTYEQYF
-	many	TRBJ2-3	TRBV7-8	TGTGCCAGCAGCTGGACTGGAGATACGCAGTATTTT	CASSWTGDTQYF
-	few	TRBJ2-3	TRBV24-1	TGTGCCACCAGTGATTTGGGGCGGGATGGAGGAGATACGCAGTATTTT	CATSDLGRDGGDTQYF
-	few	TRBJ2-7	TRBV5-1	TGCGCCAGCAGCTTGGCGGGAGCTTCCTACGAGCAGTACTTC	CASSLAGASYEQYF
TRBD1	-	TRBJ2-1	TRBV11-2	TGTGCCAGCAGCCATCGACAGGGCGGCTCCTACAATGAGCAGTTCTTC	CASSHRQGGSYNEQFF
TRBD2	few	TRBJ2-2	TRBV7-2	TGTGCCAGCAGCTTTCGGACTAGCGGGACCGGGGAGCTGTTTTTT	CASSFRTSGTGELFF
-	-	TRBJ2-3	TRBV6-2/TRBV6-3	TGTGCCAGCAGTTACGCGTCGGGCGGACTCACAGATACGCAGTATTTT	CASSYASGGLTDTQYF
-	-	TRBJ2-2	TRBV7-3	TGTGCCAGCAGCTCCTACAAGAACACCGGGGAGCTGTTTTTT	CASSSYKNTGELFF
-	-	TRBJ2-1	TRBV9	TGTGCCAGCAGCGTAGTAGGCTGGGATGAGCAGTTCTTC	CASSVVGWDEQFF
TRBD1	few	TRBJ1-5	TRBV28	TGTGCCAGCAGTCCGATCGACAGGGGCAATCAGCCCCAGCATTTT	CASSPIDRGNQPQHF
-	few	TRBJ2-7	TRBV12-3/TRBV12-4	TGTGCCAGCAGTTTAGGGGGAGCGGCGTACGAGCAGTACTTC	CASSLGGAAYEQYF
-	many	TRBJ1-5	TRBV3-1	TGTGCCAGCAGCCCCGGAACCGGTCAGCCCCAGCATTTT	CASSPGTGQPQHF
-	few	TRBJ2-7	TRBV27	TGTGCCAGCAGTACATCGGGGCAGGGGTTCTACGAGCAGTACTTC	CASSTSGQGFYEQYF
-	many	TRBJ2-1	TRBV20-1	TGCAGTGCTTACCCCCGACACCTGGGAAATGAGCAGTTCTTC	CSAYPRHLGNEQFF
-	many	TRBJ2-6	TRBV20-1	TGCAGTGCTAGACAGGGGGGCTCTGGGGCCAACGTCCTGACTTTC	CSARQGGSGANVLTF
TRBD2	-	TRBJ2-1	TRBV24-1	TGTGCCACCAGTGAGACTAGCGGGAGGAACCCCTACAATGAGCAGTTCTTC	CATSETSGRNPYNEQFF
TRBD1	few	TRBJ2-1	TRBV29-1	TGCAGCGTTTTGGGACAGGGCCCGAGAGAATACAATGAGCAGTTCTTC	CSVLGQGPREYNEQFF
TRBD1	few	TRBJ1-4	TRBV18	TGTGCCAGCTCACCTCAGACAGGGGGCGGCGAAAAACTGTTTTTT	CASSPQTGGGEKLFF
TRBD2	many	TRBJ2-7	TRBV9	TGTGCCAGCAGCGCTGGGACTAGCGGGACAGCGGGTGAGCAGTACTTC	CASSAGTSGTAGEQYF
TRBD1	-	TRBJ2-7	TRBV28	TGTGCCAGCAGTTTTCCAGGGACAGGGTCCTACGAGCAGTACTTC	CASSFPGTGSYEQYF
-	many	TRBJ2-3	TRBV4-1	TGCGCCAGCAGCCCAAGGACCCAAACGGGGGCAGATACGCAGTATTTT	CASSPRTQTGADTQYF
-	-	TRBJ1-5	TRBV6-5	TGTGCCAGCAGCCCCGGCCGGTATAGCAATCAGCCCCAGCATTTT	CASSPGRYSNQPQHF
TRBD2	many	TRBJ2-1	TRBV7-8	TGTGCCAGCAGCTCCGGCCTAGCGGGAGTGGATGAGCAGTTCTTC	CASSSGLAGVDEQFF
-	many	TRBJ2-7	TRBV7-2	TGTGCCAGCAGCTTAGCTGCGCCCGAGCAGTACTTC	CASSLAAPEQYF
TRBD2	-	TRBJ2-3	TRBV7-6	TGTGCCAGCAGCCCTACCGGGACTAGCGGCTTCGCAGATACGCAGTATTTT	CASSPTGTSGFADTQYF
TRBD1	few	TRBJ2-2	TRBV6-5	TGTGCCAGCAGAACCGGGACAGGGGTAATCACCGGGGAGCTGTTTTTT	CASRTGTGVITGELFF
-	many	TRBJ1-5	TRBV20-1	TGCAGTGCTAGATCCCGGGTAGGGAATCAGCCCCAGCATTTT	CSARSRVGNQPQHF
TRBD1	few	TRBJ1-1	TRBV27	TGTGCCAGCAGTAGGACAGGAGCGAGAACGGAAGCTTTCTTT	CASSRTGARTEAFF
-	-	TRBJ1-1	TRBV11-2	TGTGCCAGCAGCTTAGTGGGACTGAACCCTGAAGCTTTCTTT	CASSLVGLNPEAFF
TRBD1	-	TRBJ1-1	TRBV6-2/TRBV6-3	TGTGCCAGCAGTTACAGGGGGCCCGAAGCTTTCTTT	CASSYRGPEAFF